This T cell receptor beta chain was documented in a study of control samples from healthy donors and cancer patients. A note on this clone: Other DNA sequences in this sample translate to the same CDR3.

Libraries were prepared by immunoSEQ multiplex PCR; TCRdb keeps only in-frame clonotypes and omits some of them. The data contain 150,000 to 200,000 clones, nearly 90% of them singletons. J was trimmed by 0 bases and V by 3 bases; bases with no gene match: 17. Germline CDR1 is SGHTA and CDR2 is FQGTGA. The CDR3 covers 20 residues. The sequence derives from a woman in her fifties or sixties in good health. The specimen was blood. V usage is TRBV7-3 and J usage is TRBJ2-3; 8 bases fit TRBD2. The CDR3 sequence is CASSLKARNRLASSTDTQYF. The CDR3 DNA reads TGTGCCAGCAGCTTGAAAGCCCGAAATAGACTAGCGAGTAGCACAGATACGCAGTATTTT.